This T cell receptor beta chain was identified in a study of blood T cell repertoires in COVID-19. Study-wide background: COVID-19 samples from acute and convalescent phases originated in the United States, Italy and Spain. T cells, B-cell-depleted T cells, or PBMCs supplied cDNA or gDNA.

Per the original data handling: It was from reference gene primer amplification that nucleated cell counts were estimated. Generated by immunoSEQ multiplex PCR, the TCRdb table keeps only in-frame clones and is missing some. For V, J and clone size, that table is used; D and trimming come from the DNA. The table records under 150,000 clones, 70% to 90% of them present only once. The germline gives CDR1 LGHDT, CDR2 YNNKEL (reference sequence). The CDR3 is made up of 15 amino acids. V lost 1 base and J lost 4; bases outside the gene matches: 4. The TCR sequence derives from a human donor in a cohort sampled during active COVID-19. Sequenced: peripheral blood. The chain is built from TRBV3-1 (or the pseudogene TRBV3-2) and TRBJ2-7; 10 bases fit TRBD1. The chain's CDR3 is CASSQAGTGEYEQYF. The CDR3 DNA reads TGTGCCAGCAGCCAAGCCGGGACAGGGGAGTACGAGCAGTACTTC.